The 26 T cell receptor beta chains below come from one sample, sequenced in a study of OX40 agonist ivuxolimab in advanced cancers. The method was immunoSEQ multiplex PCR; TCRdb's version includes in-frame clones alone and lacks a portion of them. Among over 10,000 clones listed, just under 90% were seen once. Sequenced material: CD4+ or CD8+ T cells sorted from blood, taken in a trial of the OX40 agonist ivuxolimab. The receptors come from an adult with an advanced solid tumor such as melanoma, head and neck, liver or kidney cancer.

The rearrangement joins TRBV28 to TRBJ1-5; no clear D. Germline CDR1 is MDHEN and CDR2 is SYDVKM. This CDR3 is 15 amino acids long. V dropped 3 bases and J dropped 6 bases, with 15 bases sitting between them. CDR3 protein: CASSFMGISGQPQHF. The CDR3 DNA is TGTGCCAGCAGTTTTATGGGGATTTCGGGTCAGCCCCAGCATTTT.

The V and J genes are TRBV19 and TRBJ2-7; possible D gene TRBD2, 6 bases. Germline V gives CDR1 LNHDA, CDR2 SQIVND (reference sequence). This CDR3 is built from 12 residues. V was pared by 1 base and J by 6 bases, with 7 bases between. The CDR3 here is CASSIAGVEQYF. For the CDR3, the DNA is TGTGCCAGTAGTATAGCGGGAGTCGAGCAGTACTTC. The full variable domain, completed using reference TRBV19 and TRBJ2-7, is DGGITQSPKYLFRKEGQNVTLSCEQNLNHDAMYWYRQDPGQGLRLIYYSQIVNDFQKGDIAEGYSVSREKKESFPLTVTSAQKNPTAFYLCASSIAGVEQYFGPGTRLTVT.

The chain uses TRBV4-3 and TRBJ2-1, with TRBD2 identical over 13 bases. With V trimmed by 3 bases and J by 2 bases, 13 bases remained unmatched. Germline values: CDR1 LGHNA, CDR2 YSLEER. The CDR3 totals 20 residues. In DNA form, the CDR3 reads TGCGCCAGCAGCCATAAAGGGAGGACTAGCGGGAGAAATCCCTACAATGAGCAGTTCTTC. Its translation is CASSHKGRTSGRNPYNEQFF.

The chain joins TRBV28 to TRBJ2-2; D remains ambiguous. CDR3 length equals 12 residues. V lost 8 bases and J lost 1, with 5 bases in between. CDR1 is MDHEN, CDR2 SYDVKM, per germline. The CDR3 protein is CASSGNTGELFF. DNA of the CDR3: TGTGCCAGCTCAGGGAACACCGGGGAGCTGTTTTTT.

This clone was seen once. The V gene is TRBV9, the J gene TRBJ2-6; 7 bases map to TRBD1. V was clipped by 2 bases and J by 1 base; unmatched bases: 0. This CDR3 is built from 15 residues. Looked up from germline, CDR1 is SGDLS and CDR2 is YYNGEE. The chain's CDR3 is CASSVTGSGANVLTF. DNA for the CDR3: TGTGCCAGCAGCGTGACAGGGTCTGGGGCCAACGTCCTGACTTTC.

The chain combines TRBV7-9 with TRBJ2-1; D is ambiguous. CDR1 and CDR2 (germline): SEHNR, FQNEAQ (reference sequence). CDR3 length: 15 amino acids. Trimming shortened V by 3 bases and J by 7 bases, and 16 bases separated the two germline ends. DNA of the CDR3: TGTGCCAGCAGCTTTTTAGACCCTACACCTAATGAGCAGTTCTTC. Translated, it gives CASSFLDPTPNEQFF.

V and J are TRBV28 and TRBJ2-6, with D perhaps matching TRBD1 (5 bases). V lost 8 bases to trimming and J lost 1 base, with 9 bases between them. Germline CDR1 is MDHEN and CDR2 is SYDVKM. The CDR3 extends over 14 amino acids. CDR3 bases: TGTGCCAGCCGCTACAGGTCTGGGGCCAACGTCCTGACTTTC. Translation gives CASRYRSGANVLTF.

By sample share, this clone is medium-sized. The gene calls are TRBV9 and TRBJ2-7; the match to TRBD1 covers 8 bases. This CDR3 region has 14 residues. Per the germline V gene, CDR1 is SGDLS and CDR2 is YYNGEE. With V trimmed by 3 bases and J by 7 bases, 9 bases remained unmatched. CDR3 sequence reads: CASSDRDRLGEQYF. DNA of the CDR3: TGTGCCAGCAGCGACCGGGACAGGTTAGGAGAGCAGTACTTC.

This clone was detected only once. The rearrangement uses TRBV29-1 and TRBJ1-5; D not certain. V lost 7 bases and J lost 2, with 18 bases in between. Germline loops: CDR1 SQVTM, CDR2 ANQGSEA. The CDR3 loop spans 15 amino acids. For the CDR3, the DNA is TGCAGCGCTGCGGGGAGTGAGTCTGGCAATCAGCCCCAGCATTTT. It is translated as CSAAGSESGNQPQHF.

The chain carries TRBV7-8 and TRBJ2-1; 13 bases agree with TRBD2. Germline V gene data show CDR1 as SGHVS and CDR2 as FQNEAQ. V was pared by 0 bases and J by 2 bases, with 4 bases of the junction left unmatched. The CDR3 length is 18 residues. Here the CDR3 reads CASSLARLAGGAYNEQFF. DNA for the CDR3: TGTGCCAGCAGCTTAGCCAGACTAGCGGGAGGAGCCTACAATGAGCAGTTCTTC.

The gene calls are TRBV18 and TRBJ1-1, with D possibly matching TRBD1 (5 bases). The CDR3 extends over 15 amino acids. The V and J ends lost 0 bases and 7 bases respectively, with 15 bases between them. CDR1 and CDR2 from the germline V gene are KGHSH and LQKENI. The chain's CDR3 is CASSPPSGGLNEAFF. The CDR3 bases are TGTGCCAGCTCACCACCGAGCGGGGGGTTGAATGAAGCTTTCTTT.

The V gene is TRBV27, the J gene TRBJ2-1; 11 nucleotides line up with TRBD1. The CDR3 runs to 15 residues. Germline V gives CDR1 MNHEY, CDR2 SMNVEV (reference sequence). V shed 6 bases, J shed 7 bases, and the junction held 8 bases outside the gene matches. In DNA form, the CDR3 reads TGTGCCAGCAGCTTCGGACAGGGGGCACGAAATGAGCAGTTCTTC. Its translation is CASSFGQGARNEQFF.

This clone is labeled medium-sized. The chain employs TRBV19 and TRBJ2-1; 12 bases agree with TRBD2. The CDR3 spans 16 residues. V was pared by 5 bases and J by 4 bases, with 6 bases of the junction left unmatched. CDR1 and CDR2 from the germline V gene are LNHDA and SQIVND (reference sequence). CDR3 bases: TGTGCCAGTAGTGGACTAGCGGGAAGGTTGTACAATGAGCAGTTCTTC. Its protein is CASSGLAGRLYNEQFF.

The count of this clone is one. The CDR3 nucleotides read TGTGCCACCCGGAGCGCAGGGGAGGTTGAGCAGTTCTTC. As protein: CATRSAGEVEQFF. The V gene is TRBV5-4, the J gene TRBJ2-1; the D gene could be TRBD1 or TRBD2 (6 bases each). Germline-derived CDR1 and CDR2 are SGHNT and YYREEE (reference sequence). V was clipped by 9 bases and J by 9 bases, with 19 bases between them. CDR3 length: 13 residues.

The chain links TRBV6-4 to TRBJ2-7; possible D gene TRBD2, 6 bases. Trimming took off 8 bases at V and 6 bases at J, with 14 bases between the two ends. This CDR3 is built from 12 residues. CDR1 is MRHNA, CDR2 SNTAGT, per germline. The CDR3 region has the DNA TGTGCCAGCCCCTCCCACGGGGGCGAGCAGTACTTC. Translation: CASPSHGGEQYF.

The chain joins TRBV29-1 to TRBJ2-1; D possibly uses TRBD1 or TRBD2 (5 bases each). The CDR3 totals 12 residues. The V end lost 8 bases, the J end lost 10 bases, and 18 bases lay between the germline ends. Germline V gene sequence: CDR1 SQVTM, CDR2 ANQGSEA. The CDR3 DNA follows: TGCAGCCACCACGACCGGGGACGAGAGCAGTTCTTC. This codes for CSHHDRGREQFF.

The chain recombines TRBV6-5 with TRBJ1-1; D is possibly TRBD1 (6 bases). The CDR3 has 14 residues. V was trimmed by 0 bases and J by 4 bases, leaving 9 bases between them. Germline V gene data show CDR1 as MNHEY and CDR2 as SVGAGI. CDR3 in DNA: TGTGCCAGCAGTTACTCCACAGGGAGCACTGAAGCTTTCTTT. As protein: CASSYSTGSTEAFF.

The genes are TRBV6-1 and TRBJ1-5; D is undetermined. V lost 3 bases and J 7 bases, leaving 4 bases between the germline ends. Germline-derived CDR1 and CDR2 are MNHNS and SASEGT. The CDR3 contains 11 residues. In DNA, the CDR3 is TGTGCCAGCAGTGATTTGCAGCCCCAGCATTTT. The encoded protein is CASSDLQPQHF.

Only one count was recorded for this clone. The chain has TRBV7-2 and TRBJ1-1, with D possibly matching TRBD1 (6 bases). This CDR3 comprises 15 residues. With 4 bases removed from V and 0 bases from J, the gap between germline ends came to 12 bases. The V gene's germline CDR1 is SGHTA and CDR2 FQGNSA. CDR3 coding DNA: TGTGCCAGCAGCTACAGGGAATACATGAACACTGAAGCTTTCTTT. Amino acids: CASSYREYMNTEAFF.

V gene TRBV20-1 combines with J gene TRBJ2-1, with no clear D. Germline V gene lookup returns CDR1 DFQATT and CDR2 SNEGSKA (reference sequence). This CDR3 region has 10 residues. V shed 0 bases and J shed 10 bases, with 4 bases lying between them. The CDR3, as DNA: TGCAGTGCTAGAGAAGGGGAGCAGTTCTTC. This codes for CSAREGEQFF.

The chain is built from TRBV2 and TRBJ2-5; D not resolved. CDR1 and CDR2 (germline): SNHLY, FYNNEI. Between the trimmed V and J ends, which lost 5 bases and 6 bases, there was a span of 10 bases. This CDR3 has 12 residues. The CDR3 nucleotides are TGTGCCAGCAGTACTGGGCTTAAGACCCAGTACTTC. Residues: CASSTGLKTQYF. Looking up the rest from reference TRBV2 and TRBJ2-5 gives the full variable domain: EPEVTQTPSHQVTQMGQEVILRCVPISNHLYFYWYRQILGQKVEFLVSFYNNEISEKSEIFDDQFSVERPDGSNFTLKIRSTKLEDSAMYFCASSTGLKTQYFGPGTRLLVL.

In this sample, this clone turned up once. This chain links TRBV28 with TRBJ1-1, with a tentative D call TRBD1 (5 bases). Trimming cost V 6 bases and J 11 bases, with 13 bases left between them. The CDR3 is 11 amino acids. Germline V CDR1 and CDR2: MDHEN, SYDVKM. CDR3 coding DNA: TGTGCCAGCAGAGCATGGGGGGGGGCTTTCTTT. The encoded protein is CASRAWGGAFF.

The chain carries TRBV19 and TRBJ2-1; D not resolved. CDR1 LNHDA and CDR2 SQIVND come from the germline V gene (reference sequence). The CDR3 totals 13 residues. The V end lost 1 base, the J end lost 5 bases, and 6 bases lay between the germline ends. The CDR3 protein is CASSIGSHNEQFF. DNA of the CDR3: TGTGCCAGTAGTATAGGGTCCCACAATGAGCAGTTCTTC.

The genes are TRBV4-3 and TRBJ2-5; D is undetermined. The CDR3 runs 15 residues. CDR1 and CDR2 from the germline V gene are LGHNA and YSLEER. Trimming took off 1 base at V and 1 base at J, with 10 bases between the two ends. CDR3 amino acids: CASSQVRAGQETQYF. For the CDR3, the DNA is TGCGCCAGCAGCCAAGTTCGGGCCGGCCAAGAGACCCAGTACTTC.

This chain uses TRBV11-3 with TRBJ1-1, with D possibly being TRBD1 (5 bases). There are 13 residues in the CDR3. Trimming took off 5 bases at V and 10 bases at J, with 17 bases between the two ends. Per germline, CDR1 SGHNT and CDR2 YENEEA. CDR3 protein: CASSALRGTGAFF. The CDR3 DNA reads TGTGCCAGCAGCGCTTTAAGAGGGACGGGAGCTTTCTTT.

The gene calls are TRBV5-5 and TRBJ2-3; D gene ambiguous. This CDR3 has 12 residues. Per germline, CDR1 SGHKS and CDR2 YYEKEE (reference sequence). With 0 bases removed from V and 3 bases from J, the gap between germline ends came to 2 bases. This chain's CDR3 is CASSLETDTQYF. The CDR3, as DNA: TGTGCCAGCAGCTTGGAAACAGATACGCAGTATTTT.